Below are 17 T cell receptor beta chains sequenced from a single sample in a study of blood T cell repertoires in COVID-19 (dated by TCRdb to about 2020). Libraries came from the immunoSEQ multiplex PCR assay. Sourced from immuneACCESS, this table was stored by TCRdb with only in-frame sequences that have V and J called. A share of the clones is absent; for the studies checked, an unresolved V gene accounts for under half, and the remainder has no known explanation. For this sample there are about 75,000 clones; about four fifths appear just once. Around 5.8% of the sample comes from the top ten. What was sequenced was peripheral blood. Receptors originate from a woman of 80 years or more with active or convalescent COVID-19.

This clone has just one count. The chain couples TRBV5-1 to TRBJ2-7, with TRBD2 identical over 12 bases. Germline V gene lookup returns CDR1 SGHRS and CDR2 YFSETQ. There are 16 residues in the CDR3. V shed 2 bases, J shed 0 bases, and the junction held 3 bases outside the gene matches. The CDR3 DNA sequence: TGCGCCAGCAGCTTTCTAGCGGGAGGGATCTCCTACGAGCAGTACTTC. This encodes CASSFLAGGISYEQYF.

This clone showed up just once. This rearrangement joins TRBV27 to TRBJ2-3; D not certain. The V and J ends lost 4 bases and 6 bases respectively, with 11 bases between them. The germline CDR1 and CDR2 sequences are MNHEY and SMNVEV (reference sequence). The CDR3 length is 13 residues. CDR3 region: CASSSRSYDTQYF. The CDR3 DNA follows: TGTGCCAGCAGTTCACGTAGTTATGATACGCAGTATTTT.

V usage is TRBV19 and J usage is TRBJ2-7, with D uncertain. Germline assignment: CDR1 LNHDA and CDR2 SQIVND (reference sequence). Deletions cut 6 bases from V and 0 bases from J, with 18 bases between. The CDR3 runs 16 residues. The CDR3 sequence is CASSPSLRRSSYEQYF. In DNA form, the CDR3 reads TGTGCCAGTAGCCCCTCGCTTAGGCGGAGCTCCTACGAGCAGTACTTC.

V gene TRBV11-2 combines with J gene TRBJ2-1; TRBD1 matches at 7 bases. The CDR3 extends over 13 amino acids. The germline V gene encodes CDR1 SGHAT and CDR2 FQNNGV. The V and J ends lost 5 bases and 12 bases, in that order; junction bases with no gene match: 10. The chain's CDR3 is CASSADRQSAQFF. The DNA of the CDR3 is TGTGCCAGCAGCGCGGACAGGCAGTCTGCGCAGTTCTTC.

This clone was counted a single time. The gene calls are TRBV28 and TRBJ1-1; D uncertain. Between the trimmed V and J ends, which lost 6 bases and 10 bases, there was a span of 18 bases. The CDR3 spans 13 residues. Germline lookup yields CDR1 MDHEN and CDR2 SYDVKM. In DNA, the CDR3 is TGTGCCAGCAGCTTAGACGTAGGGAGGGTAGCTTTCTTT. Amino acid sequence: CASSLDVGRVAFF.

V is TRBV5-8 and J is TRBJ1-1; 7 bases map to TRBD1. Germline trimming cut 0 bases from V and 5 bases from J; bases unmatched to any gene: 4. The germline V gene has CDR1 SGHTS and CDR2 YDEGEE. The CDR3 covers 14 residues. This CDR3 reads CASSLAGGLTEAFF. Here the CDR3 DNA reads TGTGCCAGCAGCTTGGCAGGGGGGCTTACTGAAGCTTTCTTT.

The chain links TRBV5-1 to TRBJ2-7; 11 positions match TRBD2. CDR3 length: 15 amino acids. CDR1 and CDR2 from the germline V gene are SGHRS and YFSETQ. Unmatched junction bases numbered 5, after V lost 4 bases and J lost 2 bases. The CDR3 nucleotides are TGCGCCAGCAGCGGTACTAGCGGGGGAACCTACGAGCAGTACTTC. It is translated as CASSGTSGGTYEQYF.

This sequence joins TRBV23-1 and TRBJ1-5; tentative D call: TRBD1 (5 bases). TRBV23-1 is identified as an open reading frame with a role that is uncertain. Trimming cost V 8 bases and J 0 bases, with 20 bases left between them. This CDR3 comprises 17 residues. The CDR3 spells CASSPRGTGHSNQPQHF. In DNA form, the CDR3 reads TGCGCCAGCTCCCCCCGCGGAACAGGACATAGCAATCAGCCCCAGCATTTT.

CDR3 region: CASSGSDHSGLPLQEQFF. DNA of the CDR3: TGTGCCAGCAGCGGTAGTGACCATTCGGGACTACCCCTTCAGGAGCAGTTCTTC. The chain carries TRBV9 and TRBJ2-1; TRBD2 matches at 7 bases. The V segment lost 3 bases and the J segment 10 bases; nucleotides outside the gene matches: 22. In germline, CDR1 is SGDLS, CDR2 YYNGEE. This CDR3 region has 18 residues.

This chain uses TRBV25-1 with TRBJ1-2, with 10 bases aligning to TRBD1. Germline lookup yields CDR1 MGHDK and CDR2 SYGVNS. Trimming took 4 bases from V and 4 from J; bases not matched to a gene: 3. The CDR3 runs 14 residues. The CDR3 loop is CASSGQGAGYGYTF. Written as DNA, the CDR3 is TGTGCCAGCAGTGGACAGGGGGCTGGCTATGGCTACACCTTC.

Concerning this clone: The identical CDR3 is also encoded by other nucleotide sequences in the sample. The J gene is TRBJ2-1, the V gene TRBV19; the D gene is possibly TRBD2 (6 bases). The CDR3 is 14 amino acids. The V gene's germline CDR1 is LNHDA and CDR2 SQIVND (reference sequence). V was trimmed by 6 bases and J by 1 base, leaving 10 bases between them. For the CDR3, the DNA is TGTGCCAGTAGAATGGGGGGATCCTACAATGAGCAGTTCTTC. This gives the protein CASRMGGSYNEQFF.

The chain joins TRBV5-1 to TRBJ2-2; the match to TRBD1 covers 7 bases. Germline assignment: CDR1 SGHRS and CDR2 YFSETQ. V was pared by 3 bases and J by 4 bases, with 3 bases of the junction left unmatched. The CDR3 totals 14 residues. The CDR3 protein is CASSWDSSTGELFF. CDR3 DNA: TGCGCCAGCAGCTGGGACAGTTCCACCGGGGAGCTGTTTTTT.

V and J are TRBV28 and TRBJ2-2; 7 bases line up with TRBD2. The V and J ends lost 6 bases and 1 base, in that order; junction bases with no gene match: 20. The CDR3 has 20 amino acids. The germline gives CDR1 MDHEN, CDR2 SYDVKM. The CDR3 loop is CASSPLGRPAGWGNTGELFF. DNA for the CDR3: TGTGCCAGCAGCCCGCTGGGGAGGCCAGCGGGATGGGGGAACACCGGGGAGCTGTTTTTT.

A single count supports this clone. V usage is TRBV5-1 and J usage is TRBJ1-4; possible D gene TRBD1, 6 bases. Trimming took off 4 bases at V and 7 bases at J, with 14 bases between the two ends. CDR1 and CDR2 (germline): SGHRS, YFSETQ. The CDR3 is 14 residues long. CDR3 residues: CASSPGRGAEKLFF. The DNA of the CDR3 is TGCGCCAGCAGCCCGGGGAGGGGGGCTGAAAAACTGTTTTTT.

The chain combines TRBV27 with TRBJ1-2, with D possibly matching TRBD1 (5 bases). With 6 bases removed from V and 7 bases from J, the gap between germline ends came to 24 bases. The CDR3 runs to 16 residues. Germline V gene sequence: CDR1 MNHEY, CDR2 SMNVEV (reference sequence). The CDR3 DNA sequence: TGTGCCAGCAGCCCATACACCGACAGTGCTCACATTGGCTACACCTTC. Translated, it gives CASSPYTDSAHIGYTF.

The chain carries TRBV28 and TRBJ1-2, with 7 bases matching TRBD1. This CDR3 has 16 amino acids. Germline V gene lookup returns CDR1 MDHEN and CDR2 SYDVKM. V was clipped by 4 bases and J by 8 bases; unmatched bases: 16. CDR3 DNA sequence: TGTGCCAGCAGTTCCCCAAATGGGGCAGGGGGTAGGGGCTACACCTTC. This sequence encodes CASSSPNGAGGRGYTF.

J is TRBJ2-5 and V is TRBV7-7; 8 bases align to TRBD2. The CDR3 has 17 amino acids. Germline lookup yields CDR1 SSHAT and CDR2 FNYEAQ (reference sequence). V trimming: 1 base; J trimming: 2 bases; junction bases outside the gene matches: 9. CDR3 DNA: TGTGCCAGCAGCTTAGGAGGGCCGAGCGGGGGACAAGAGACCCAGTACTTC. Translating it yields CASSLGGPSGGQETQYF.